This T cell receptor (beta chain) was captured by sequencing in a study of identical twins. A universal primer site was incorporated via template switching, and the cDNA contained unique molecular identifiers. TCRdb redid the calling of the 5' RACE reads with MiXCR, one entry per CDR3 protein. The top ten hold around 8.9% of the sample, which has 200,000 to 250,000 distinct CDR3 sequences, roughly an eighth seen once. V dropped 3 bases and J dropped 2; count of bases not matched to a gene: 7. The CDR3 totals 16 residues. Germline V lookup: CDR1 MNHEY, CDR2 SVGAGI. Concerning this clonotype itself: What it binds is not known.

Whole-study findings and limits: There was an excess of low generation probability in the out-of-frame alpha sequences that twins shared. Cord blood beta clonotypes present at high abundance carried fewer insertions; no such pattern appeared in memory repertoires. Models underpredicted monozygotic twin sharing of out-of-frame TCR alpha.

V and J are TRBV6-5 and TRBJ2-3, with 8 bases fitting TRBD1. What was sequenced was memory (CD45RO+) T cells sorted from blood. The source of this sequence is a woman between 18 and 29 years old in good health. The CDR3 is CASSYRRDRPTDTQYF. CDR3 coding DNA: TGTGCCAGCAGTTATCGAAGGGACAGGCCCACAGATACGCAGTATTTT.